The 24 T cell receptor beta chains reported below all come from one sample, sequenced in a study of T cell responses to AZD1222 COVID-19 vaccine. Here immunoSEQ multiplex PCR was the method, and the copy in TCRdb shows in-frame clones only, minus some. The sample includes around 200,000 clones, 80% to 95% of them seen just once. Source: peripheral blood, taken 28 days after the second dose of the MenACWY control vaccine. Receptor source: an adult who received the MenACWY meningococcal vaccine as a control.

The chain combines TRBV5-1 with TRBJ2-1; TRBD1 might be the D (6 bases). This CDR3 contains 13 residues. V was cut by 2 bases and J by 10 bases, with 13 bases left in between. Germline CDR1 is SGHRS and CDR2 is YFSETQ. DNA for the CDR3: TGCGCCAGCAGCTTTACAGGGATAGGGGAGCAGTTCTTC. This sequence encodes CASSFTGIGEQFF.

V gene TRBV25-1 combines with J gene TRBJ2-5; maybe TRBD1 (6 bases). The CDR3 is 13 residues long. Trimming took off 3 bases at V and 5 bases at J, with 10 bases between the two ends. Germline-derived CDR1 and CDR2 are MGHDK and SYGVNS. The CDR3 reads CASSEGAAETQYF. In DNA form, the CDR3 reads TGTGCCAGCAGTGAGGGGGCGGCCGAGACCCAGTACTTC.

The chain combines TRBV18 with TRBJ1-4; 8 bases line up with TRBD1. The J segment lost 8 bases and the V segment lost 4 bases, leaving 3 bases of the junction unmatched. The CDR3 is made up of 13 amino acids. Germline V gene sequence: CDR1 KGHSH, CDR2 LQKENI. CDR3 loop: CASSRNRGEKLFF. CDR3 in DNA: TGTGCCAGCTCACGAAACAGGGGGGAAAAACTGTTTTTT.

This chain joins TRBV6-5 and TRBJ1-2; tentatively, D is TRBD1 (5 bases). The CDR3 is made up of 14 amino acids. Trimming cost V 2 bases and J 7 bases, with 14 bases left between them. The germline CDR1 and CDR2 sequences are MNHEY and SVGAGI. The CDR3 bases are TGTGCCAGCAGTTACAGGGGAGGTCCCGGTGGCTACACCTTC. This sequence encodes CASSYRGGPGGYTF.

The chain carries TRBV28 and TRBJ2-1; 14 bases align to TRBD2. CDR1 and CDR2 (germline): MDHEN, SYDVKM. V gave up 6 bases and J gave up 5 bases; unmatched junction bases: 6. The CDR3 loop spans 16 amino acids. The CDR3, as DNA: TGTGCCAGCAGGACGACTAGCGGGGGGGCGCACAATGAGCAGTTCTTC. This encodes CASRTTSGGAHNEQFF.

The rearrangement uses TRBV10-1 and TRBJ1-4, with a tentative D call TRBD1 (6 bases). V was trimmed by 9 bases and J by 7 bases, leaving 15 bases between them. CDR1 WNHNN and CDR2 SYGVQD come from the germline V gene (reference sequence). The CDR3 covers 13 residues. In DNA form, the CDR3 reads TGCGCCAGTCCGACAGGTGGTATTGAAAAACTGTTTTTT. Its translation: CASPTGGIEKLFF.

The chain couples TRBV7-2 to TRBJ2-1; 9 nucleotides align to TRBD2. Losses at the gene ends were 3 bases for V and 2 bases for J; bases not matched to a gene: 2. CDR3 length: 15 residues. The germline CDR1 and CDR2 sequences are SGHTA and FQGNSA. DNA of the CDR3: TGTGCCAGCAGCTTTTCTAGCGGGACCTACAATGAGCAGTTCTTC. Translating it yields CASSFSSGTYNEQFF.

This clone was detected a few times. The CDR3 spells CASSPGQGGSLSGGEKLFF. CDR3 nucleotides: TGCGCCAGCAGCCCCGGACAGGGCGGGTCTTTGAGTGGCGGGGAAAAACTGTTTTTT. The chain links TRBV5-1 to TRBJ1-4; TRBD1 aligns across 8 bases. CDR3 length: 19 residues. V lost 4 bases and J lost 8; bases outside the gene matches: 22. Germline assignment: CDR1 SGHRS and CDR2 YFSETQ.

The V and J genes are TRBV9 and TRBJ2-3; D perhaps matches TRBD1 (5 bases). Germline CDR1 SGDLS, CDR2 YYNGEE. V lost 0 bases and J 4 bases, leaving 12 bases between the germline ends. The CDR3 loop spans 15 amino acids. The CDR3, as DNA: TGTGCCAGCAGCGTAGAGCAGGGTGGTCCAGATACGCAGTATTTT. Protein product: CASSVEQGGPDTQYF.

V usage is TRBV9 and J usage is TRBJ1-6; D remains unclear. This CDR3 has 13 amino acids. V lost 0 bases and J 9 bases, leaving 7 bases between the germline ends. Germline V gene data show CDR1 as SGDLS and CDR2 as YYNGEE. The CDR3: CASSVGNGSPLHF. In nucleotides, the CDR3 is TGTGCCAGCAGCGTAGGGAACGGTTCACCCCTCCACTTT.

This sequence joins TRBV6-5 and TRBJ1-1, with TRBD1 as a possible D gene (6 bases). Trimming removed 0 bases at V and 2 bases at J, with 10 bases between. Germline V gives CDR1 MNHEY, CDR2 SVGAGI. This CDR3 has 15 amino acids. The CDR3 region has the DNA TGTGCCAGCAGTTACTCGTTCGGGACAAACACTGAAGCTTTCTTT. As protein: CASSYSFGTNTEAFF.

The J gene is TRBJ1-6, the V gene TRBV15, with 8 nucleotides matching TRBD1. V dropped 6 bases and J dropped 9; count of bases not matched to a gene: 7. This CDR3 is built from 14 residues. Looked up from germline, CDR1 is LNHNV and CDR2 is YYDKDF (reference sequence). This CDR3 reads CATRAGGIGSPLHF. The CDR3 DNA is TGTGCCACCAGAGCAGGGGGCATCGGTTCACCCCTCCACTTT.

The CDR3 is CAWGAGNQPQHF. The CDR3 DNA is TGTGCCTGGGGGGCAGGGAATCAGCCCCAGCATTTT. The gene calls are TRBV30 and TRBJ1-5; D is perhaps TRBD1 (5 bases). CDR3 size: 12 residues. V shed 5 bases and J shed 4 bases, with 9 bases lying between them. CDR1 and CDR2 (germline): GTSNPN, SVGIG (reference sequence).

This clone was observed a handful of times. The chain is built from TRBV6-5 and TRBJ1-2, with D perhaps TRBD1 (6 bases). The ends were cut back, 2 bases at V and 8 bases at J, with 12 bases in the middle. The CDR3 runs 13 residues. Germline lookup yields CDR1 MNHEY and CDR2 SVGAGI. CDR3 protein: CASSYDRWGGYTF. The CDR3 DNA reads as TGTGCCAGCAGTTACGACAGGTGGGGCGGCTACACCTTC.

The V call is TRBV2, the J call TRBJ2-1, with D tentatively TRBD1 (5 bases). The germline CDR1 and CDR2 sequences are SNHLY and FYNNEI. The CDR3 is 13 amino acids. V was pared by 8 bases and J by 5 bases, with 13 bases between. In DNA, the CDR3 is TGTGCCAGCCTCCGAGACAGACACAATGAGCAGTTCTTC. This encodes CASLRDRHNEQFF. Full variable domain (remainder filled in from reference TRBV2 and TRBJ2-1): EPEVTQTPSHQVTQMGQEVILRCVPISNHLYFYWYRQILGQKVEFLVSFYNNEISEKSEIFDDQFSVERPDGSNFTLKIRSTKLEDSAMYFCASLRDRHNEQFFGPGTRLTVL.

The rearrangement uses TRBV7-8 and TRBJ1-1; the D gene is possibly TRBD1 (5 bases). The CDR3 is 15 residues long. Between the trimmed V and J ends, which lost 5 bases and 5 bases, there was a span of 18 bases. CDR1 is SGHVS, CDR2 FQNEAQ, per germline. CDR3 nucleotides: TGTGCCAGCAGCCGAGGGCTAGGCGGGGGAACTGAAGCTTTCTTT. Translation: CASSRGLGGGTEAFF.

The chain recombines TRBV3-1 (or the pseudogene TRBV3-2) with TRBJ2-5; unclear D gene. V lost 4 bases, J lost 2 bases, and 8 bases lay in between. Germline V gives CDR1 LGHDT, CDR2 YNNKEL (reference sequence). The CDR3 sequence is 13 residues long. In DNA, the CDR3 is TGTGCCAGCAGCCTCCAAGGACAAGAGACCCAGTACTTC. Protein: CASSLQGQETQYF.

The chain uses TRBV18 and TRBJ1-3; 8 nucleotides line up with TRBD1. The CDR3 has 18 residues. The germline gives CDR1 KGHSH, CDR2 LQKENI. Trimming removed 2 bases from V and 2 bases from J; junction bases left unmatched: 11. In DNA form, the CDR3 reads TGTGCCAGCTCACCATATCCTTATACGACAGGGGCTGGAAACACCATATATTTT. Residues: CASSPYPYTTGAGNTIYF.

The chain couples TRBV7-2 to TRBJ2-7; 7 bases match TRBD1. Germline CDR1 and CDR2: SGHTA and FQGNSA. The CDR3 spans 14 residues. J was trimmed by 6 bases and V by 5 bases; bases with no gene match: 10. CDR3 loop: CASSPTGTVGEQYF. The CDR3 nucleotides are TGTGCCAGCAGCCCGACCGGGACAGTGGGCGAGCAGTACTTC.

The chain carries TRBV19 and TRBJ2-2, with D unresolved. With 1 base removed from V and 6 bases from J, the gap between germline ends came to 6 bases. Germline CDR1 is LNHDA and CDR2 is SQIVND (reference sequence). The CDR3 is made up of 13 amino acids. CDR3 amino acids: CASSIGAPGELFF. DNA for the CDR3: TGTGCCAGTAGTATAGGGGCCCCCGGGGAGCTGTTTTTT. The full variable domain, in which reference TRBV19 and TRBJ2-2 provide the parts outside the CDR3, is DGGITQSPKYLFRKEGQNVTLSCEQNLNHDAMYWYRQDPGQGLRLIYYSQIVNDFQKGDIAEGYSVSREKKESFPLTVTSAQKNPTAFYLCASSIGAPGELFFGEGSRLTVL.

V gene TRBV19 combines with J gene TRBJ1-3, with 10 nucleotides matching TRBD1. The CDR3 is 13 amino acids. The ends lost 6 bases at V and 7 bases at J; junction bases unmatched: 3. From germline, CDR1 is LNHDA and CDR2 SQIVND (reference sequence). CDR3 bases: TGTGCCAGTAGCGGACAGGGGGTGAACACCATATATTTT. It codes for CASSGQGVNTIYF. Filled out from reference TRBV19 and TRBJ1-3, the complete variable domain reads DGGITQSPKYLFRKEGQNVTLSCEQNLNHDAMYWYRQDPGQGLRLIYYSQIVNDFQKGDIAEGYSVSREKKESFPLTVTSAQKNPTAFYLCASSGQGVNTIYFGEGSWLTVV.

The V and J genes are TRBV28 and TRBJ2-3; no clear D gene. Trimming left V 8 bases short and J 4 bases short, with 16 bases between. Germline V gene sequence: CDR1 MDHEN, CDR2 SYDVKM. CDR3 length: 14 amino acids. This CDR3 reads CASESPVSADTQYF. The CDR3 DNA reads TGTGCCAGCGAGAGTCCGGTGTCAGCAGATACGCAGTATTTT.

This rearrangement joins TRBV7-5 to TRBJ1-2; the table's D call, TRBD1, has no DNA check behind it. TRBV7-5 is reported as a pseudogene. The CDR3 is made up of 14 amino acids. The DNA for the CDR3 is TGTGCCAGAAGCTTAGTAGGGGTCGCCTATGGCTACACCTTC. Translated, it gives CARSLVGVAYGYTF.

The chain combines TRBV28 with TRBJ1-1; possibly TRBD1 for D (6 bases). Germline values: CDR1 MDHEN, CDR2 SYDVKM. This CDR3 has 14 residues. Trimming cost V 5 bases and J 7 bases, with 17 bases left between them. The CDR3 loop is CASSPLTGTIEAFF. The DNA for the CDR3 is TGTGCCAGCAGTCCCCTGACAGGTACAATTGAAGCTTTCTTT.